One and the same sample provided the 9 T cell receptor beta chains below, sequenced in a study of post-analysis software for immune sequencing data. The TCR beta cDNA libraries contained unique molecular identifiers. MiXCR, run by TCRdb on the PCR reads, gives a single entry per CDR3 protein. The sample shows a few hundred thousand distinct CDR3 sequences, roughly 36% of them seen only once. No antigens are known for them. Study-level results: When patients were compared with controls, 4 or 5 TRBV segments were more frequent, TRBV5-6, TRBV5-1 and TRBV20-1 among them.

The sample taken for sequencing was blood. The receptors here all came from a girl under 18 with multiple sclerosis.

This sequence joins TRBV12-3 or TRBV12-4 and TRBJ2-1; 7 positions agree with TRBD1. The CDR3 has 15 residues. V gave up 6 bases and J gave up 4 bases; unmatched junction bases: 9. The CDR3 DNA is TGTGCCAGCAGCAATAGACAGGGATTATACAATGAGCAGTTCTTC. This sequence encodes CASSNRQGLYNEQFF.

The V gene is TRBV7-9, the J gene TRBJ2-7, with a tentative D call TRBD2 (5 bases). The last part of the DNA fits TRBJ2-5 better; the J call may be wrong. There are 15 residues in the CDR3. CDR1 and CDR2 from the germline V gene are SEHNR and FQNEAQ (reference sequence). The CDR3 DNA sequence: TGTGCCAGCAGCTCATTACAGAGGGCACGGGAGACCCAGTACTTC. Residues: CASSSLQRARETQYF.

In this sample, this clonotype turned up a few times. This chain links TRBV7-8 with TRBJ1-6; D not resolved. This CDR3 has 14 amino acids. V was cut by 5 bases and J by 8 bases, with 13 bases left in between. Germline CDR1 reads SGHVS; CDR2 reads FQNEAQ. In DNA form, the CDR3 reads TGTGCCAGCAGCCTCTCGACAAGAGATTCACCCCTCCACTTT. Amino acids: CASSLSTRDSPLHF.

CDR3 region: CASSENGGASDTQYF. The CDR3 nucleotides read TGTGCCAGCAGTGAGAACGGGGGGGCCTCAGATACGCAGTATTTT. The J gene is TRBJ2-3, the V gene TRBV6-1; 8 bases align to TRBD2. Per the germline V gene, CDR1 is MNHNS and CDR2 is SASEGT. There are 15 residues in the CDR3. The V and J ends lost 3 bases and 4 bases, in that order; junction bases with no gene match: 6.

This chain links TRBV29-1 with TRBJ2-3, with 7 bases fitting TRBD1. The J segment lost 0 bases and the V segment lost 3 bases, leaving 3 bases of the junction unmatched. The CDR3 spans 14 residues. Germline loops: CDR1 SQVTM, CDR2 ANQGSEA. CDR3 amino acids: CSVEGTVSTDTQYF. CDR3 in DNA: TGCAGCGTTGAGGGGACAGTTAGCACAGATACGCAGTATTTT.

The table lists this clonotype with a few counts. The CDR3 here is CASSQGASPVYEQYF. Written as DNA, the CDR3 is TGTGCCAGCAGTCAAGGGGCCTCCCCCGTTTACGAGCAGTACTTC. This chain joins TRBV7-9 and TRBJ2-7, with D perhaps TRBD1 (5 bases). V lost 6 bases and J 4 bases, leaving 19 bases between the germline ends. Germline CDR1 and CDR2: SEHNR and FQNEAQ (reference sequence). The CDR3 spans 15 residues.

This chain links TRBV6-5 with TRBJ2-1; possibly TRBD2 for D (6 bases). The CDR3 has 11 amino acids. The V end was cut by 11 bases, the J end by 5 bases, with 10 bases between. The V gene's germline CDR1 is MNHEY and CDR2 SVGAGI. The CDR3 nucleotides are TGTGCCGGCTCGGGGGACAATGAGCAGTTCTTC. Translation: CAGSGDNEQFF.

This clonotype was found a few times. This rearrangement joins TRBV7-9 to TRBJ2-4; perhaps TRBD1 as D (5 bases). TRBJ2-7 matches the DNA end more closely, so the J call is doubtful. The V gene's germline CDR1 is SEHNR and CDR2 FQNEAQ (reference sequence). The CDR3 spans 16 residues. The CDR3 DNA reads TGTGCCAGCAGCTTAGTAGGGGTAGACAGTCGGTACGAGCAGTACTTC. Protein sequence: CASSLVGVDSRYEQYF.

This clonotype was seen more than once but under ten times. This sequence joins TRBV12-3 or TRBV12-4 and TRBJ2-1, with a weak D call TRBD1 (5 bases). V was trimmed by 5 bases and J by 4 bases, leaving 24 bases between them. The CDR3 is 18 amino acids. DNA of the CDR3: TGTGCCAGCAGTCCTATCGTAGGAGCAGGGTTGTTTTACAATGAGCAGTTCTTC. Its translation is CASSPIVGAGLFYNEQFF.